The 24 T cell receptor beta chains presented below share a single source sample, sequenced in a study of blood T cells in healthy people across ages. Primed by a sample-barcoded 5' primer and a J-beta primer mix, a second PCR proceeded for 7 to 11 cycles. Each CDR3 protein is one row after TCRdb ran MiXCR on the 5' RACE reads. In the table there are about 1 million distinct CDR3 sequences, around 45% of which are singletons. The sequenced sample was blood. These TCRs come from a woman aged 55-69 years in good health.

The chain links TRBV29-1 to TRBJ2-5; 7 bases align to TRBD1. The CDR3 has 11 residues. CDR1 and CDR2 (germline): SQVTM, ANQGSEA. Trimming removed 4 bases from V and 6 bases from J; junction bases left unmatched: 2. The CDR3 is CSVGQGQTQYF. The CDR3 coding sequence is TGCAGCGTTGGACAGGGCCAGACCCAGTACTTC.

This sequence joins TRBV6-6 and TRBJ2-7; D may be TRBD1 or TRBD2 (5 bases each). The assigned J gene may be wrong: the sequence end matches TRBJ2-4 better. Germline V CDR1 and CDR2: MNHNY, SVGAGI (reference sequence). The CDR3 length is 13 residues. As DNA, the CDR3 is TGTGCCAGCAGACCCGGGACGGTGCGCATTCAGTACTTC. Amino acids: CASRPGTVRIQYF.

The chain is built from TRBV10-3 and TRBJ2-1, with D possibly matching TRBD1 (6 bases). CDR1 ENHRY and CDR2 SYGVKD come from the germline V gene. The V and J ends lost 4 bases and 5 bases respectively, with 18 bases between them. The CDR3 consists of 16 residues. CDR3 in DNA: TGTGCCATCAGTGCCTCGAGTGGGGGCAACAACAATGAGCAGTTCTTC. Protein sequence: CAISASSGGNNNEQFF.

V and J are TRBV6-4 and TRBJ2-5; D perhaps matches TRBD2 (6 bases). CDR3 length: 16 residues. Looked up from germline, CDR1 is MRHNA and CDR2 is SNTAGT. With 2 bases removed from V and 11 bases from J, the gap between germline ends came to 24 bases. The DNA for the CDR3 is TGTGCCAGCAGTGACCGTCCTGGCGGGAACTACAATGAGCAGTACTTC. Amino acids: CASSDRPGGNYNEQYF.

V is TRBV12-3 or TRBV12-4 and J is TRBJ2-7; maybe TRBD2 (6 bases). V was shortened by 5 bases and J by 3 bases, with 11 bases between the two germline ends. This CDR3 has 13 residues. The chain's CDR3 is CASSRGDFYEQYF. The CDR3 bases are TGTGCCAGCAGTAGAGGGGACTTCTACGAGCAGTACTTC.

The chain is built from TRBV29-1 and TRBJ2-5; 10 bases match TRBD1. J gave up 2 bases and V 4 bases, and 4 bases lay outside the gene matches. The germline V gene encodes CDR1 SQVTM and CDR2 ANQGSEA. The CDR3 covers 14 residues. In DNA, the CDR3 is TGCAGCGTTGGGGGACAGGGGCTTCAAGAGACCCAGTACTTC. It specifies CSVGGQGLQETQYF.

The chain links TRBV2 to TRBJ2-4; D perhaps matches TRBD2 (5 bases). The ends were cut back, 6 bases at V and 4 bases at J, with 10 bases in the middle. There are 13 residues in the CDR3. Germline CDR1 is SNHLY and CDR2 is FYNNEI. CDR3 sequence: CASRARLKNIQYF. CDR3 sequence (DNA): TGTGCCAGCAGGGCAAGACTAAAAAACATTCAGTACTTC.

The gene calls are TRBV20-1 and TRBJ2-3, with 7 bases matching TRBD1. V trimming: 0 bases; J trimming: 3 bases; junction bases outside the gene matches: 6. CDR1 is DFQATT, CDR2 SNEGSKA, per germline (reference sequence). There are 15 residues in the CDR3. CDR3 protein: CSARDLRTGTDTQYF. The CDR3, as DNA: TGCAGTGCTAGAGATCTCAGGACAGGAACAGATACGCAGTATTTT.

The rearrangement uses TRBV6-2 or TRBV6-3 and TRBJ2-5, with no clear D. The CDR3 length is 11 residues. Germline V gene data show CDR1 as MNHEY and CDR2 as SVGEGT. Trimming shortened V by 5 bases and J by 9 bases, and 10 bases separated the two germline ends. The CDR3 spells CASSVSSAQYF. The CDR3 DNA follows: TGTGCCAGCAGTGTCTCTTCGGCCCAGTACTTC.

Concerning this clonotype: Sequence at one end of the junction differs from germline and may be a read error. The rearrangement links TRBV2 to TRBJ2-1, with a possible D match to TRBD2 (5 bases). Germline V gene sequence: CDR1 SNHLY, CDR2 FYNNEI. This CDR3 has 14 amino acids. For the CDR3, the DNA is TGCGCCGGCAGTGACGGGATCCTAAGCGATGAGCAGTTCTTC. This encodes CAGSDGILSDEQFF.

This clonotype was counted only a few times. This rearrangement joins TRBV20-1 to TRBJ2-4; 10 nucleotides agree with TRBD2. J was trimmed by 13 bases and V by 0 bases; bases with no gene match: 6. From germline, CDR1 is DFQATT and CDR2 SNEGSKA (reference sequence). This CDR3 region has 13 residues. CDR3: CSARDPAGGFQYF. The DNA for the CDR3 is TGCAGTGCTAGAGATCCAGCGGGAGGGTTCCAGTACTTC.

This chain links TRBV5-5 with TRBJ2-7; a weak D match, TRBD1 (6 bases). V was pared by 2 bases and J by 2 bases, with 14 bases between. The CDR3 covers 15 residues. Germline CDR1 and CDR2: SGHKS and YYEKEE (reference sequence). This chain's CDR3 is CASSFRDTYTYEQYF. The CDR3 DNA reads as TGTGCCAGCAGCTTTCGGGACACCTACACCTACGAGCAGTACTTC.

The V call is TRBV5-5, the J call TRBJ2-1, with TRBD2 as a possible D gene (5 bases). The end of the DNA fits TRBJ2-7 better, so the J call may be wrong. The CDR3 covers 15 residues. Germline V CDR1 and CDR2: SGHKS, YYEKEE (reference sequence). CDR3: CASSFVGSSYNEQYF. CDR3 sequence (DNA): TGTGCCAGCAGCTTTGTTGGGAGCTCCTACAATGAGCAGTACTTC.

This clonotype was counted at least ten times. The chain links TRBV12-3 or TRBV12-4 to TRBJ2-1; no reliable D call. The V end lost 5 bases, the J end lost 6 bases, and 5 bases lay between the germline ends. This CDR3 has 11 residues. The CDR3 DNA sequence: TGTGCCAGCAGTCCCCGCAATGAGCAGTTCTTC. Residues: CASSPRNEQFF.

There are a few counts of this clonotype. J is TRBJ2-5 and V is TRBV7-2; TRBD1 matches at 12 bases. The CDR3 contains 14 residues. The germline V gene has CDR1 SGHTA and CDR2 FQGNSA. V shed 9 bases and J 11 bases; nucleotides not matched to a gene: 13. This chain's CDR3 is CARSMGQGAVRQYF. As DNA, the CDR3 is TGTGCCAGAAGCATGGGACAGGGGGCCGTTCGGCAGTACTTC. The entire variable domain, with the rest obtained from reference TRBV7-2 and TRBJ2-5, is as follows: GAGVSQSPSNKVTEKGKDVELRCDPISGHTALYWYRQSLGQGLEFLIYFQGNSAPDKSGLPSDRFSAERTGGSVSTLTIQRTQQEDSAVYLCARSMGQGAVRQYFGPGTRLLVL.

This clonotype came up a few times. The rearrangement links TRBV29-1 to TRBJ2-7, with TRBD2 matching over 14 bases. Looked up from germline, CDR1 is SQVTM and CDR2 is ANQGSEA. CDR3 length: 16 residues. The V gene end was trimmed by 6 bases and the J gene end by 7 bases; junction bases not matched to a gene: 14. CDR3 coding DNA: TGCAGCGTCACATGGGGCGGGACTAGCGGGAGAGGAGAGCAGTACTTC. This gives the protein CSVTWGGTSGRGEQYF.

This clonotype has a handful of counts. Relative to the germline gene, one junction end is altered; a read error may explain this. The rearrangement uses TRBV29-1 and TRBJ1-5; 7 positions agree with TRBD1. Germline CDR1 reads SQVTM; CDR2 reads ANQGSEA. The CDR3 totals 14 residues. In nucleotides, the CDR3 is TGTAGCGTTGTATACGGGACAGCGAATCAGCCCCAGCATTTT. It translates to CSVVYGTANQPQHF.

The chain is built from TRBV29-1 and TRBJ2-3; D may correspond to TRBD1 or TRBD2 (6 bases each). This CDR3 has 13 amino acids. Germline CDR1 reads SQVTM; CDR2 reads ANQGSEA. Trimming pared 5 bases from V and 3 bases from J, leaving 12 bases between. CDR3 sequence reads: CSVSRGPTDTQYF. The CDR3, as DNA: TGCAGCGTTTCCCGGGGGCCAACAGATACGCAGTATTTT.

The sample holds a few counts of this clonotype. The chain links TRBV5-1 to TRBJ2-7, with 12 bases identical to TRBD2. CDR3 length equals 14 residues. Trimming cost V 3 bases and J 6 bases; bases outside gene matches: 4. Germline CDR1 reads SGHRS; CDR2 reads YFSETQ. CDR3 region: CASSSGLAGLEQYF. The CDR3 DNA reads TGCGCCAGCAGCTCAGGACTAGCGGGGCTCGAGCAGTACTTC.

This clonotype has only a few counts. An end of the junction does not agree with germline; a read error may underlie this. The rearrangement links TRBV4-1 to TRBJ2-7, with no clear D. The length of the CDR3 is 13 residues. CDR1 and CDR2 (germline): MGHRA, YSYEKL. The CDR3 is CASSQVGGDEQYF. The CDR3 nucleotides read TGTGCCAGCAGCCAAGTGGGTGGTGACGAGCAGTACTTC.

Only a few counts were recorded for this clonotype. V and J are TRBV29-1 and TRBJ1-2, with 7 bases fitting TRBD1. The CDR3 is 14 amino acids. Germline V gene sequence: CDR1 SQVTM, CDR2 ANQGSEA. V trimming: 3 bases; J trimming: 3 bases; junction bases outside the gene matches: 7. Here the CDR3 DNA reads TGCAGCGTTGAGCTTACAGGGGCTGACTATGGCTACACCTTC. Translating it yields CSVELTGADYGYTF.

This clonotype has just a few counts. CDR3 nucleotide sequence: TGTGCCACCAGTGAGCGGACAGCCGAGACCCAGTACTTC. Translation: CATSERTAETQYF. The chain has TRBV24-1 and TRBJ2-5; D possibly corresponds to TRBD1 (6 bases). Deletions cut 4 bases from V and 5 bases from J, with 10 bases between. Germline V gene data show CDR1 as KGHDR and CDR2 as SFDVKD. The length of the CDR3 is 13 residues.

The rearrangement joins TRBV6-8 to TRBJ2-4; 7 bases are a match to TRBD1. The end of the DNA is better explained by TRBJ2-7, so the J call may be wrong. The CDR3 has 14 residues. Looked up from germline, CDR1 is MNHGY and CDR2 is SAAAGT. The CDR3, as DNA: TGTGCCAGCAGTTATACCCGACAGGGCTTCGAGCAGTACTTC. Encoded protein: CASSYTRQGFEQYF.

This clonotype was seen only a few times. The chain carries TRBV20-1 and TRBJ1-2; D might be TRBD1 (5 bases). This CDR3 region has 11 residues. V was clipped by 1 base and J by 6 bases, with 6 bases between them. CDR1 and CDR2 (germline): DFQATT, SNEGSKA (reference sequence). CDR3 coding DNA: TGCAGTGCTAGAGGGGGGAATGGCTACACCTTC. As protein: CSARGGNGYTF.